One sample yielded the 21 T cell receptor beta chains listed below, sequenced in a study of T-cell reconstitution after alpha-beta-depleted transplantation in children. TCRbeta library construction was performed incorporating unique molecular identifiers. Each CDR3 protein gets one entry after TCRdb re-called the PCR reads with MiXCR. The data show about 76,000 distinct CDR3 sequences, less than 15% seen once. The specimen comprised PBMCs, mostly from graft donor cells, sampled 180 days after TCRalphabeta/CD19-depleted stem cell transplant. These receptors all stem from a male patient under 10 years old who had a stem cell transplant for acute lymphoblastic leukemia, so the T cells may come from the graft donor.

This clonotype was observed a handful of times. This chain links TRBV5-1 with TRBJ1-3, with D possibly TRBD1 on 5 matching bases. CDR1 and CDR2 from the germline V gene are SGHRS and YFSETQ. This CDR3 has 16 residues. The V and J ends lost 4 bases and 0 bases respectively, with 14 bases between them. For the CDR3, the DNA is TGCGCCAGCAGCAACCAGGGTTCGCTCTCTGGAAACACCATATATTTT. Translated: CASSNQGSLSGNTIYF.

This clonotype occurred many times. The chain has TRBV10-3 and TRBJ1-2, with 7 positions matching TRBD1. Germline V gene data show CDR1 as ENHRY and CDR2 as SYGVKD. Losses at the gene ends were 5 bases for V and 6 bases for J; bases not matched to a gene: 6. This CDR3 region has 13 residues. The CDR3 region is CAISNRTGDGYTF. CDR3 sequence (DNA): TGTGCCATCAGTAACCGCACAGGGGATGGCTACACCTTC.

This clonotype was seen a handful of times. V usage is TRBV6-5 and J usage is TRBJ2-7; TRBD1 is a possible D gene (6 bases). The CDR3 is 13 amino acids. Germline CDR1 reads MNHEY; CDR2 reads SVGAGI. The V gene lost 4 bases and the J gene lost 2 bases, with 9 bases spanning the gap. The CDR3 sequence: CASSSDSPYEQYF. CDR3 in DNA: TGTGCCAGCAGTTCGGACAGTCCCTACGAGCAGTACTTC.

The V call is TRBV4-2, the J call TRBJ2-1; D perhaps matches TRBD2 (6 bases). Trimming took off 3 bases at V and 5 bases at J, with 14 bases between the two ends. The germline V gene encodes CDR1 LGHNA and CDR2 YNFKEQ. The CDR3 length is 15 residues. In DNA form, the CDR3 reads TGTGCCAGCAGCCAGCGGGGCTACAGACACAATGAGCAGTTCTTC. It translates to CASSQRGYRHNEQFF.

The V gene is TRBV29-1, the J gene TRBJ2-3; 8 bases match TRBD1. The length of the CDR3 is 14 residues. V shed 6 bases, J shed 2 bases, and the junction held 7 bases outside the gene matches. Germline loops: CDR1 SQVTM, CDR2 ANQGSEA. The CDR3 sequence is CSVAGTGITDTQYF. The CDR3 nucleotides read TGCAGCGTCGCCGGGACAGGAATCACAGATACGCAGTATTTT.

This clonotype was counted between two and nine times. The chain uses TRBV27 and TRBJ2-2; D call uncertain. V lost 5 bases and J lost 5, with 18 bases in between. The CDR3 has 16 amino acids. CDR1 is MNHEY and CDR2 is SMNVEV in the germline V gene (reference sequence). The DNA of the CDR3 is TGTGCCAGCAGTCCCAAGACTCATCGGGTGACCGGGGAGCTGTTTTTT. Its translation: CASSPKTHRVTGELFF.

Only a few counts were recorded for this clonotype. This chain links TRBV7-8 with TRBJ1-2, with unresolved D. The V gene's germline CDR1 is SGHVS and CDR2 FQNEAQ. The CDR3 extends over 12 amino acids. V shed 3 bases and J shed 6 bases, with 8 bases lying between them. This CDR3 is CASSFGLDGYTF. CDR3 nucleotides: TGTGCCAGCAGCTTCGGACTTGATGGCTACACCTTC.

The chain's CDR3 is CSARDPSRPLPETQYF. DNA for the CDR3: TGCAGTGCTAGAGACCCCTCCAGACCGCTTCCAGAGACCCAGTACTTC. The chain links TRBV20-1 to TRBJ2-5; D is ambiguous. The CDR3 consists of 16 residues. V was trimmed by 0 bases and J by 4 bases, leaving 18 bases between them. Per germline, CDR1 DFQATT and CDR2 SNEGSKA (reference sequence).

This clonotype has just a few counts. The CDR3 loop is CASRGSIGEQFF. The CDR3 nucleotides are TGTGCCAGCAGGGGTTCAATAGGGGAGCAGTTCTTC. The V call is TRBV5-5, the J call TRBJ2-1; D unclear. The length of the CDR3 is 12 residues. Trimming took off 5 bases at V and 10 bases at J, with 13 bases between the two ends. Looked up from germline, CDR1 is SGHKS and CDR2 is YYEKEE (reference sequence).

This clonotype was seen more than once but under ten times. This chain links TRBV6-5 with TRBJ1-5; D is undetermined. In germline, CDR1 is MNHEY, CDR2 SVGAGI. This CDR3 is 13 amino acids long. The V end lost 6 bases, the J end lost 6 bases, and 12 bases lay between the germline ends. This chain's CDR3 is CASSPRATQPQHF. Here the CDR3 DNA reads TGTGCCAGCAGCCCCCGAGCGACTCAGCCCCAGCATTTT.

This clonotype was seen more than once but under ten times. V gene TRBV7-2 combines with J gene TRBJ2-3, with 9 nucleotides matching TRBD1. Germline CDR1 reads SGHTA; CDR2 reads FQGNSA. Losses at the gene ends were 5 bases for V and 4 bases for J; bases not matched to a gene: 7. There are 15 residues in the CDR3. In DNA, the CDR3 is TGTGCCAGCAGCCCCCGGGACAGGGTCCCAGATACGCAGTATTTT. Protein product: CASSPRDRVPDTQYF.

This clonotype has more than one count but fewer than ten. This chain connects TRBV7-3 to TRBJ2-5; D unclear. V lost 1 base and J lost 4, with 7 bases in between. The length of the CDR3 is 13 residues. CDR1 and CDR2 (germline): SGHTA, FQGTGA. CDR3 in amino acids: CASSLRGAETQYF. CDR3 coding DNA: TGTGCCAGCAGCTTAAGAGGCGCAGAGACCCAGTACTTC.

The CDR3 protein is CAITREQGNTGELFF. Here the CDR3 DNA reads TGTGCCATCACGAGGGAACAGGGGAACACCGGGGAGCTGTTTTTT. The V and J genes are TRBV10-3 and TRBJ2-2, with D possibly TRBD1 on 6 matching bases. The CDR3 sequence is 15 residues long. CDR1 and CDR2 (germline): ENHRY, SYGVKD. Trimming cost V 7 bases and J 1 base, with 13 bases left between them.

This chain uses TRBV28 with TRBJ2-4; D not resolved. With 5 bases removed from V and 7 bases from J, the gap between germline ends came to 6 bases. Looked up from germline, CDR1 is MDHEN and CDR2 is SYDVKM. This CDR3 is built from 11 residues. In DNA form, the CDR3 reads TGTGCCAGCAGTAGCTTGAACATTCAGTACTTC. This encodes CASSSLNIQYF.

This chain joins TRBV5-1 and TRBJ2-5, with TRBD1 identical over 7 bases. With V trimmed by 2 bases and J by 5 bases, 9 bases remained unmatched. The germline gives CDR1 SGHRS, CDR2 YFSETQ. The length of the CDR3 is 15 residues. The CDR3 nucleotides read TGCGCCAGCAGCTTTACAGGGGTGGATCTGGAGACCCAGTACTTC. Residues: CASSFTGVDLETQYF.

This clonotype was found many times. CDR3 coding DNA: TGCGCCAGCAGCGGCAGGACGACTAACACTGAAGCTTTCTTT. Its translation: CASSGRTTNTEAFF. The chain links TRBV5-1 to TRBJ1-1; D call uncertain. Germline V gives CDR1 SGHRS, CDR2 YFSETQ. V lost 4 bases and J 2 bases, leaving 12 bases between the germline ends. There are 14 residues in the CDR3.

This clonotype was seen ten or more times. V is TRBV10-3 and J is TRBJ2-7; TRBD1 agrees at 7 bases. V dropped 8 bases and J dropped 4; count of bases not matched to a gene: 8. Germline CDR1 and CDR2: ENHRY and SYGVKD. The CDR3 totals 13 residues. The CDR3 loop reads CAIGARGTYEQYF. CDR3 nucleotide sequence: TGTGCCATCGGTGCCAGGGGGACATACGAGCAGTACTTC.

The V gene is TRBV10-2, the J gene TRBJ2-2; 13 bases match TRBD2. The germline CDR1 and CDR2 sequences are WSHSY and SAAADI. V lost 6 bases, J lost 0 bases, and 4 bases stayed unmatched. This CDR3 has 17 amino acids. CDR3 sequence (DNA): TGCGCCAGCAGGCAGGGACTAGCGGGATCGAACACCGGGGAGCTGTTTTTT. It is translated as CASRQGLAGSNTGELFF.

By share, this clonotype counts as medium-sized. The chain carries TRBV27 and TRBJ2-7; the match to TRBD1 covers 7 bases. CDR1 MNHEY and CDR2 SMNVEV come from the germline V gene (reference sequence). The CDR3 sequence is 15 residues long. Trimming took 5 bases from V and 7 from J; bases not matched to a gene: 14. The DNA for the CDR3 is TGTGCCAGCAGTCCCCGGGACAGAGAACTAAGGGAGCAGTACTTC. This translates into CASSPRDRELREQYF.

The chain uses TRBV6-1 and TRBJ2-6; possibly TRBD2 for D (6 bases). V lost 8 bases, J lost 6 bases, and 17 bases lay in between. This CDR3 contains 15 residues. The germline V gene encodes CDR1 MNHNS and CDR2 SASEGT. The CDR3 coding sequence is TGTGCCAGCGCTGGGGACTTCCATGTGGCCAACGTCCTGACTTTC. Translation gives CASAGDFHVANVLTF.

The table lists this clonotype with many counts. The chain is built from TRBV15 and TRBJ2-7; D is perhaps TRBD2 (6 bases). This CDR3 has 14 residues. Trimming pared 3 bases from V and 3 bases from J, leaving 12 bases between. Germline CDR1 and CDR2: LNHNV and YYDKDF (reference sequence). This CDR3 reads CATSRGGFDYEQYF. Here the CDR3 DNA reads TGTGCCACCAGCAGGGGAGGCTTCGACTACGAGCAGTACTTC.